These 13 T cell receptor beta chains share one sample of origin, sequenced in a study of response to subunit inactivated influenza vaccine. MiXCR was run by TCRdb on the RT-PCR reads, yielding one entry per CDR3 protein. The table includes about 570,000 distinct CDR3 sequences, approximately 10% detected once. This sample comprised PBMCs from blood, obtained on the day of vaccination. The source of these receptors is a man over 45 who received an inactivated influenza vaccine.

This clonotype was detected only a few times. J is TRBJ2-1 and V is TRBV7-9, with 9 bases that match TRBD2. The CDR3 sequence is 14 residues long. CDR1 is SEHNR and CDR2 is FQNEAQ in the germline V gene (reference sequence). The trim removed 10 bases at V and 2 bases at J, leaving 6 bases unmatched. The CDR3 nucleotides read TGTGCCACCGTAGCGGGAGACCCCTACAATGAGCAGTTCTTC. Protein: CATVAGDPYNEQFF. The whole variable domain, filled in from reference TRBV7-9 and TRBJ2-1, reads DTGVSQNPRHKITKRGQNVTFRCDPISEHNRLYWYRQTLGQGPEFLTYFQNEAQLEKSRLLSDRFSAERPKGSFSTLEIQRTEQGDSAMYLCATVAGDPYNEQFFGPGTRLTVL.

This clonotype turned up a few times. This chain uses TRBV5-1 with TRBJ2-5; 9 nucleotides match TRBD1. This CDR3 is 15 amino acids long. V lost 4 bases to trimming and J lost 4 bases; unmatched junction nucleotides: 8. Germline V gene data show CDR1 as SGHRS and CDR2 as YFSETQ. CDR3 DNA sequence: TGCGCCAGCAGCCGAGGGACAGGGACTGGAGAGACCCAGTACTTC. It yields the protein CASSRGTGTGETQYF.

This rearrangement joins TRBV6-2 or TRBV6-3 to TRBJ1-2; D uncertain. CDR1 MNHEY and CDR2 SVGEGT come from the germline V gene. The CDR3 extends over 13 amino acids. V was cut by 2 bases and J by 8 bases, with 12 bases left in between. The CDR3 here is CASSYPRARGYTF. CDR3 sequence (DNA): TGTGCCAGCAGTTACCCGCGGGCTCGGGGCTACACCTTC.

This clonotype has more than one count but fewer than ten. V gene TRBV20-1 combines with J gene TRBJ2-3, with D unresolved. The V gene lost 0 bases and the J gene lost 7 bases, with 11 bases spanning the gap. The CDR3 is 13 residues long. From germline, CDR1 is DFQATT and CDR2 SNEGSKA (reference sequence). CDR3 DNA: TGCAGTGCTAGAGAGGCTAGAGGATATACGCAGTATTTT. It encodes CSAREARGYTQYF.

This clonotype was seen a handful of times. The chain uses TRBV6-2 or TRBV6-3 and TRBJ1-1; D is uncertain. Germline V gene sequence: CDR1 MNHEY, CDR2 SVGEGT. The length of the CDR3 is 13 residues. Trimming shortened V by 6 bases and J by 3 bases, and 11 bases separated the two germline ends. The CDR3 loop is CASRPDTYTEAFF. The CDR3 DNA reads as TGTGCCAGCAGGCCGGATACCTACACTGAAGCTTTCTTT.

This clonotype has a handful of counts. The V gene is TRBV5-5, the J gene TRBJ2-2, with 8 nucleotides matching TRBD2. The CDR3 runs to 16 residues. Germline CDR1 reads SGHKS; CDR2 reads YYEKEE (reference sequence). V lost 2 bases to trimming and J lost 6 bases; unmatched junction nucleotides: 9. DNA for the CDR3: TGTGCCAGCAGCTTAATAGCGGGAATAATCCCCGGGGAGCTGTTTTTT. Encoded protein: CASSLIAGIIPGELFF.

This clonotype was seen a few times. The chain links TRBV7-8 to TRBJ1-1; D unresolved. This CDR3 spans 15 amino acids. Trimming shortened V by 1 base and J by 0 bases, and 9 bases separated the two germline ends. Germline CDR1 is SGHVS and CDR2 is FQNEAQ. The CDR3 bases are TGTGCCAGCAGCTTAGAAGGCCCAATGAACACTGAAGCTTTCTTT. Its protein is CASSLEGPMNTEAFF.

J is TRBJ2-3 and V is TRBV11-1; 9 bases are shared with TRBD2. Germline lookup yields CDR1 SGHAT and CDR2 FQDESV (reference sequence). This CDR3 region has 14 residues. Trimming removed 3 bases from V and 4 bases from J; junction bases left unmatched: 2. This chain's CDR3 is CASSFLAGPDTQYF. For the CDR3, the DNA is TGTGCCAGCAGCTTCCTAGCGGGGCCAGATACGCAGTATTTT. Variable domain in full (rest from reference TRBV11-1 and TRBJ2-3): EAEVAQSPRYKITEKSQAVAFWCDPISGHATLYWYRQILGQGPELLVQFQDESVVDDSQLPKDRFSAERLKGVDSTLKIQPAELGDSAMYLCASSFLAGPDTQYFGPGTRLTVL.

The rearrangement uses TRBV5-1 and TRBJ2-2, with no clear D. The CDR3 spans 13 residues. Germline V CDR1 and CDR2: SGHRS, YFSETQ. V was trimmed by 2 bases and J by 3 bases, leaving 5 bases between them. CDR3 nucleotide sequence: TGCGCCAGCAGCTTCAGTGACACCGGGGAGCTGTTTTTT. This sequence encodes CASSFSDTGELFF.

This clonotype was picked up a small number of times. CDR3: CASSRIRRDPYSYNSPLHF. The CDR3, as DNA: TGTGCCAGCAGCCGAATTCGCCGGGACCCATACTCCTATAATTCACCCCTCCACTTT. The rearrangement links TRBV28 to TRBJ1-6; maybe TRBD1 (5 bases). Germline V gives CDR1 MDHEN, CDR2 SYDVKM. The CDR3 has 19 residues. The V end was cut by 6 bases, the J end by 0 bases, with 21 bases between.

The chain employs TRBV6-5 and TRBJ2-7; 8 nucleotides agree with TRBD1. The CDR3 is made up of 16 amino acids. Per germline, CDR1 MNHEY and CDR2 SVGAGI. The V segment lost 0 bases and the J segment 3 bases; nucleotides outside the gene matches: 7. In DNA, the CDR3 is TGTGCCAGCAGTTACTCCCCCCCGGGACAGGTCTACGAGCAGTACTTC. Translating it yields CASSYSPPGQVYEQYF.

This clonotype was counted many times. The rearrangement uses TRBV28 and TRBJ1-5; the D is unclear. With 2 bases removed from V and 3 bases from J, the gap between germline ends came to 14 bases. Germline-derived CDR1 and CDR2 are MDHEN and SYDVKM. This CDR3 is 16 amino acids long. As DNA, the CDR3 is TGTGCCAGCAGTTTAGTGGGGTTTAGGGCCAATCAGCCCCAGCATTTT. Protein: CASSLVGFRANQPQHF.

This clonotype was picked up many times. The chain combines TRBV2 with TRBJ2-3; 9 positions match TRBD1. CDR3 size: 13 residues. Looked up from germline, CDR1 is SNHLY and CDR2 is FYNNEI. V shed 5 bases, J shed 8 bases, and the junction held 5 bases outside the gene matches. For the CDR3, the DNA is TGTGCCAGCAGTCTACAGGGGGCGAGTACGCAGTATTTT. It yields the protein CASSLQGASTQYF.